These T cell receptor beta chains were read from a single sample in a study of blood T cell repertoires in COVID-19. Measured with immunoSEQ multiplex PCR; TCRdb has only the in-frame clones, and not every one. The data contain approximately 70,000 clones, approximately 88% of them singletons. The sequenced sample was peripheral blood. Source of these receptors: an older man with active or convalescent COVID-19. The CDR3 runs from the conserved cysteine through the conserved F or W. Fields, in order: CDR3 protein, CDR3 DNA, V gene, clone size, J gene, D gene. The D gene is left open where the match is weak. Some rows have no size entry. The others give once, few or many, or a class for an expanded clone.

CDR3 protein: CASSYSVQGSYEQYF; CDR3 DNA: TGTGCCAGCAGTTACTCAGTACAGGGGTCTTACGAGCAGTACTTC; V gene: TRBV6-5; clone size: NA; J gene: TRBJ2-7; D gene: TRBD1
CDR3 protein: CSALGLAGVEQYF; CDR3 DNA: TGCAGCGCCCTCGGACTAGCGGGAGTCGAGCAGTACTTC; V gene: TRBV29-1; clone size: NA; J gene: TRBJ2-7; D gene: TRBD2
CDR3 protein: CASSQDSSGDTYSTDTQYF; CDR3 DNA: TGCGCCAGCAGCCAAGATTCTAGCGGAGACACCTATAGCACAGATACGCAGTATTTT; V gene: TRBV4-3; clone size: NA; J gene: TRBJ2-3; D gene: TRBD2
CDR3 protein: CASSKGRAGDGSGANVLTF; CDR3 DNA: TGTGCCAGCAGCAAAGGTCGCGCAGGGGACGGTTCTGGGGCCAACGTCCTGACTTTC; V gene: TRBV21-1; clone size: NA; J gene: TRBJ2-6; D gene: NA
CDR3 protein: CASSAGLQETQYF; CDR3 DNA: TGTGCCAGCAGCGCGGGACTTCAAGAGACCCAGTACTTC; V gene: TRBV6-2/TRBV6-3; clone size: NA; J gene: TRBJ2-5; D gene: NA
CDR3 protein: CASSTLADYTDTQYF; CDR3 DNA: TGTGCCAGCAGTACACTAGCGGATTACACAGATACGCAGTATTTT; V gene: TRBV6-5; clone size: NA; J gene: TRBJ2-3; D gene: TRBD2
CDR3 protein: CASSEDPGDAAQPQHF; CDR3 DNA: TGTGCCAGCAGTGAAGATCCGGGGGACGCTGCGCAGCCCCAGCATTTT; V gene: TRBV6-1; clone size: NA; J gene: TRBJ1-5; D gene: NA
CDR3 protein: CASSPEGAGRTGELFF; CDR3 DNA: TGCGCCAGCAGCCCAGAGGGGGCAGGGCGCACCGGGGAGCTGTTTTTT; V gene: TRBV5-1; clone size: NA; J gene: TRBJ2-2; D gene: TRBD1
CDR3 protein: CASSLAQGFEKLFF; CDR3 DNA: TGTGCCAGCAGCTTAGCTCAGGGGTTCGAAAAACTGTTTTTT; V gene: TRBV7-4; clone size: NA; J gene: TRBJ1-4; D gene: NA
CDR3 protein: CASSFGTSGADTQYF; CDR3 DNA: TGTGCCAGCAGCTTTGGGACTAGCGGGGCAGATACGCAGTATTTT; V gene: TRBV7-2; clone size: once; J gene: TRBJ2-3; D gene: TRBD2
CDR3 protein: CASSPGQNTGELFF; CDR3 DNA: TGTGCCAGCTCACCGGGACAGAACACCGGGGAGCTGTTTTTT; V gene: TRBV18; clone size: NA; J gene: TRBJ2-2; D gene: NA
CDR3 protein: CASRQGSGEQFF; CDR3 DNA: TGTGCCAGCAGGCAGGGGAGTGGTGAGCAGTTCTTC; V gene: TRBV2; clone size: NA; J gene: TRBJ2-1; D gene: NA
CDR3 protein: CASTAGGSGNTIYF; CDR3 DNA: TGTGCCAGCACAGCAGGGGGCTCTGGAAACACCATATATTTT; V gene: TRBV28; clone size: NA; J gene: TRBJ1-3; D gene: TRBD1
CDR3 protein: CASSILTGNYGYTF; CDR3 DNA: TGTGCCAGTAGTATCTTGACAGGAAACTATGGCTACACCTTC; V gene: TRBV19; clone size: NA; J gene: TRBJ1-2; D gene: NA
CDR3 protein: CSASGGSPGYTF; CDR3 DNA: TGCAGTGCTAGTGGAGGATCTCCTGGCTACACCTTC; V gene: TRBV20-1; clone size: NA; J gene: TRBJ1-2; D gene: NA
CDR3 protein: CASISLAGGGRVNEQFF; CDR3 DNA: TGTGCCAGCATTTCGTTGGCGGGAGGTGGCAGGGTGAATGAGCAGTTCTTC; V gene: TRBV7-2; clone size: NA; J gene: TRBJ2-1; D gene: TRBD2
CDR3 protein: CASSPYGGRQPQHF; CDR3 DNA: TGTGCCAGCAGCCCCTACGGAGGAAGGCAGCCCCAGCATTTT; V gene: TRBV7-2; clone size: few; J gene: TRBJ1-5; D gene: NA
CDR3 protein: CASSPTRLAEYTGELFF; CDR3 DNA: TGTGCCAGCAGCCCAACCCGACTAGCGGAGTACACCGGGGAGCTGTTTTTT; V gene: TRBV9; clone size: NA; J gene: TRBJ2-2; D gene: TRBD2
CDR3 protein: CASSGEGGYNEQFF; CDR3 DNA: TGTGCCAGCAGTGGGGAGGGCGGCTACAATGAGCAGTTCTTC; V gene: TRBV2; clone size: few; J gene: TRBJ2-1; D gene: TRBD2
CDR3 protein: CASSAGITEAFF; CDR3 DNA: TGTGCCAGCAGTGCCGGGATCACTGAAGCTTTCTTT; V gene: TRBV7-8; clone size: NA; J gene: TRBJ1-1; D gene: NA
CDR3 protein: CASSSGTSPNIQYF; CDR3 DNA: TGTGCCAGCAGCAGCGGGACAAGCCCAAACATTCAGTACTTC; V gene: TRBV7-9; clone size: NA; J gene: TRBJ2-4; D gene: NA
CDR3 protein: CASSETGETQYF; CDR3 DNA: TGCGCCAGCAGTGAGACGGGGGAGACCCAGTACTTC; V gene: TRBV10-2; clone size: NA; J gene: TRBJ2-5; D gene: NA